The 18 T cell receptor beta chains presented below share a single source sample, sequenced in a study of OX40 agonist ivuxolimab in advanced cancers. Generated by immunoSEQ multiplex PCR, the TCRdb table keeps only in-frame clones and is missing some. The table shows about 74,000 clones, with about 86% occurring only once. The specimen comprised CD4+ or CD8+ T cells sorted from blood, sampled in a trial of the OX40 agonist ivuxolimab. Source of these receptors: an adult with an advanced solid tumor such as melanoma, head and neck, liver or kidney cancer.

J is TRBJ2-1 and V is TRBV2, with 11 bases identical to TRBD2. CDR1 SNHLY and CDR2 FYNNEI come from the germline V gene. The CDR3 has 19 amino acids. The V gene end was trimmed by 3 bases and the J gene end by 0 bases; junction bases not matched to a gene: 10. The CDR3 DNA follows: TGTGCCAGCAGTGAGCGTGGACTAGCGGGCACCTTCTCCTACAATGAGCAGTTCTTC. Amino acid sequence: CASSERGLAGTFSYNEQFF. Full variable domain (rest looked up from reference TRBV2 and TRBJ2-1): EPEVTQTPSHQVTQMGQEVILRCVPISNHLYFYWYRQILGQKVEFLVSFYNNEISEKSEIFDDQFSVERPDGSNFTLKIRSTKLEDSAMYFCASSERGLAGTFSYNEQFFGPGTRLTVL.

This chain connects TRBV15 to TRBJ2-5; a weak D match, TRBD1 (6 bases). The CDR3 is 16 residues long. Trimming shortened V by 0 bases and J by 4 bases, and 15 bases separated the two germline ends. CDR1 is LNHNV and CDR2 is YYDKDF in the germline V gene (reference sequence). The CDR3 spells CATSRDQTGSRETQYF. The CDR3, as DNA: TGTGCCACCAGCAGAGATCAAACAGGGAGCCGAGAGACCCAGTACTTC.

The rearrangement links TRBV6-5 to TRBJ2-7, with 7 bases identical to TRBD1. The CDR3 covers 13 residues. Germline V gene lookup returns CDR1 MNHEY and CDR2 SVGAGI. J was trimmed by 3 bases and V by 2 bases; bases with no gene match: 1. The CDR3 reads CASSYRDSYEQYF. CDR3 nucleotide sequence: TGTGCCAGCAGTTACCGGGACAGCTACGAGCAGTACTTC.

The gene calls are TRBV18 and TRBJ2-5; no firm D call. V was clipped by 2 bases and J by 2 bases, with 9 bases between them. Germline CDR1 reads KGHSH; CDR2 reads LQKENI. The CDR3 runs to 14 residues. As DNA, the CDR3 is TGTGCCAGCTCACCAGTCGACAAGCAAGAGACCCAGTACTTC. Translating gives CASSPVDKQETQYF.

This clone was detected once. This rearrangement joins TRBV15 to TRBJ2-7; TRBD1 agrees at 10 bases. This CDR3 spans 15 amino acids. Germline lookup yields CDR1 LNHNV and CDR2 YYDKDF (reference sequence). V was pared by 5 bases and J by 1 base, with 5 bases of the junction left unmatched. CDR3 nucleotides: TGTGCCACCAGCCCCGACAGGGGGCAATCCTACGAGCAGTACTTC. Its translation is CATSPDRGQSYEQYF.

The CDR3 protein is CASSLNGETGGSVTFF. CDR3 sequence (DNA): TGTGCCAGCAGCTTAAATGGAGAGACAGGGGGGAGTGTGACTTTCTTT. The chain joins TRBV11-2 to TRBJ1-1; 9 bases are a match to TRBD1. The CDR3 is 16 residues long. Germline V gene data show CDR1 as SGHAT and CDR2 as FQNNGV. V lost 2 bases, J lost 12 bases, and 16 bases stayed unmatched.

The CDR3 nucleotides read TGTGCCAGCAGCCTCCTCACGCAATTTGGCGAAAAACTGTTTTTT. It translates to CASSLLTQFGEKLFF. The chain is built from TRBV7-2 and TRBJ1-4; D gene unclear. The CDR3 is 15 residues long. Germline loops: CDR1 SGHTA, CDR2 FQGNSA. V was trimmed by 5 bases and J by 8 bases, leaving 18 bases between them.

This clone came up once. The chain joins TRBV7-9 to TRBJ1-5, with 8 bases lining up with TRBD1. The CDR3 is made up of 14 amino acids. Germline lookup yields CDR1 SEHNR and CDR2 FQNEAQ (reference sequence). V trimming: 4 bases; J trimming: 4 bases; junction bases outside the gene matches: 3. CDR3 protein: CASSYGQGNQPQHF. The CDR3 coding sequence is TGTGCCAGCAGCTACGGACAGGGAAATCAGCCCCAGCATTTT.

In this sample, this clone turned up once. The chain uses TRBV30 and TRBJ1-5, with 9 bases aligning to TRBD1. There are 14 residues in the CDR3. The germline gives CDR1 GTSNPN, CDR2 SVGIG (reference sequence). V lost 4 bases to trimming and J lost 5 bases; unmatched junction nucleotides: 6. This CDR3 reads CAWNRGTGYQPQHF. The CDR3 coding sequence is TGTGCCTGGAACCGCGGGACAGGGTATCAGCCCCAGCATTTT.

CDR3 sequence: CASSSMGGENTEAFF. For the CDR3, the DNA is TGCGCCAGCAGCTCCATGGGGGGAGAGAACACTGAAGCTTTCTTT. The chain recombines TRBV5-1 with TRBJ1-1; tentative D call: TRBD1 (5 bases). V was trimmed by 3 bases and J by 1 base, leaving 13 bases between them. The germline gives CDR1 SGHRS, CDR2 YFSETQ. This CDR3 spans 15 amino acids.

The genes are TRBV9 and TRBJ1-4, with D maybe TRBD1 (6 bases). Germline assignment: CDR1 SGDLS and CDR2 YYNGEE. This CDR3 is 15 amino acids long. With 3 bases removed from V and 6 bases from J, the gap between germline ends came to 15 bases. As DNA, the CDR3 is TGTGCCAGCAGCGCAGGGGACTTAACGGATGAAAAACTGTTTTTT. Translated: CASSAGDLTDEKLFF.

This sequence joins TRBV7-9 and TRBJ2-5, with D uncertain. This CDR3 contains 12 residues. V lost 3 bases to trimming and J lost 5 bases, with 7 bases between them. Germline V CDR1 and CDR2: SEHNR, FQNEAQ (reference sequence). The CDR3 region has the DNA TGTGCCAGCAGCTTTGGAGAGGAGACCCAGTACTTC. Translation: CASSFGEETQYF.

This chain connects TRBV19 to TRBJ2-5; perhaps TRBD2 as D (6 bases). V lost 3 bases and J lost 2, with 10 bases in between. Germline CDR1 and CDR2: LNHDA and SQIVND (reference sequence). The CDR3 runs to 14 residues. The CDR3 protein is CASSIPGGQETQYF. The CDR3 DNA is TGTGCCAGTAGTATCCCCGGGGGTCAAGAGACCCAGTACTTC.

The V gene is TRBV5-1, the J gene TRBJ2-3; a possible D gene is TRBD2 (5 bases). The germline gives CDR1 SGHRS, CDR2 YFSETQ. CDR3 length: 13 amino acids. Trimming cost V 3 bases and J 7 bases, with 12 bases left between them. The CDR3 is CASSSLTSYTQYF. For the CDR3, the DNA is TGCGCCAGCAGCTCCTTAACTAGTTATACGCAGTATTTT.

V and J are TRBV30 and TRBJ1-3, with D maybe TRBD1 (6 bases). Trimming removed 0 bases at V and 1 base at J, with 22 bases between. This CDR3 region has 19 residues. Germline loops: CDR1 GTSNPN, CDR2 SVGIG (reference sequence). CDR3 residues: CAWSVNRVEIRMSGNTIYF. CDR3 in DNA: TGTGCCTGGAGTGTTAACAGGGTGGAAATTAGGATGTCTGGAAACACCATATATTTT.

This chain connects TRBV7-2 to TRBJ2-5; D not resolved. V was clipped by 5 bases and J by 5 bases, with 12 bases between them. Germline CDR1 SGHTA, CDR2 FQGNSA. The CDR3 length is 13 residues. In DNA form, the CDR3 reads TGTGCCAGCAGCCCGGCCCTCCAGGAGACCCAGTACTTC. It translates to CASSPALQETQYF.

This chain joins TRBV29-1 and TRBJ2-7; D remains unclear. The CDR3 spans 12 residues. Between the trimmed V and J ends, which lost 0 bases and 6 bases, there was a span of 9 bases. Germline V CDR1 and CDR2: SQVTM, ANQGSEA. CDR3 nucleotides: TGCAGCGTTGAAGATAGGCGCGGCGAGCAGTACTTC. Translation: CSVEDRRGEQYF.

The CDR3 DNA is TGTGCCACCAGCAGAGGGCGGCTCTTCAAAGAGACCCAGTACTTC. Translating it yields CATSRGRLFKETQYF. The chain employs TRBV15 and TRBJ2-5; D not certain. Looked up from germline, CDR1 is LNHNV and CDR2 is YYDKDF (reference sequence). The CDR3 covers 15 residues. Trimming took off 1 base at V and 3 bases at J, with 12 bases between the two ends.